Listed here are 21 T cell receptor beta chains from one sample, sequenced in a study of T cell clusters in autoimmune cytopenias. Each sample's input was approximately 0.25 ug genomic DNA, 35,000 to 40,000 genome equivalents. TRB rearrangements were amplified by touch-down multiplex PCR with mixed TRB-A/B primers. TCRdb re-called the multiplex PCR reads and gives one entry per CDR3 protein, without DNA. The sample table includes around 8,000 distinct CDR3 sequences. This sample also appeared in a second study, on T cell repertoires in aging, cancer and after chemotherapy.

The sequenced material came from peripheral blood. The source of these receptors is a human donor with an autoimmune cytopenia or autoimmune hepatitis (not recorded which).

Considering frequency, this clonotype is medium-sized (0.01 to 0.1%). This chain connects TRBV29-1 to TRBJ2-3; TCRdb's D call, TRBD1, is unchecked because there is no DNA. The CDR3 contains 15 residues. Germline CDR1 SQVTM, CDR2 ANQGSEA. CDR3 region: CSVLRDPVGTDTQYF.

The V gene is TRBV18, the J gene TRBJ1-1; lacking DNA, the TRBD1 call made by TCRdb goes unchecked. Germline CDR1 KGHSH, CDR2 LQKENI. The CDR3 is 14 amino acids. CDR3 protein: CASSQGQGNTEAFF.

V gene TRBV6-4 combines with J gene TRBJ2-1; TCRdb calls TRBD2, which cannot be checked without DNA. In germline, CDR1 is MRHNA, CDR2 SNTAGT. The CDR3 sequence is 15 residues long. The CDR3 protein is CASSDFLVGYNEQFF.

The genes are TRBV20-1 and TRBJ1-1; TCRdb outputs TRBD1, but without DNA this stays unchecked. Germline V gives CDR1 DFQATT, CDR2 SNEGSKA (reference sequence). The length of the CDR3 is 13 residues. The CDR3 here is CSARRAANTEAFF.

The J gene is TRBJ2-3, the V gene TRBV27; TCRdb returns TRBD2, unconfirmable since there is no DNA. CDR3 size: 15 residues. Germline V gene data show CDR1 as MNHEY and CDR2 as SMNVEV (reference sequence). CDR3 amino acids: CATTPAGGPFATQYF.

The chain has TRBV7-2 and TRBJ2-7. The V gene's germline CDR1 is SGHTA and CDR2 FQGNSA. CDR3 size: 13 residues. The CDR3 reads CASSLAGFDEQYF. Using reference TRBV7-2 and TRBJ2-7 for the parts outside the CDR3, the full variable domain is GAGVSQSPSNKVTEKGKDVELRCDPISGHTALYWYRQSLGQGLEFLIYFQGNSAPDKSGLPSDRFSAERTGGSVSTLTIQRTQQEDSAVYLCASSLAGFDEQYFGPGTRLTVT.

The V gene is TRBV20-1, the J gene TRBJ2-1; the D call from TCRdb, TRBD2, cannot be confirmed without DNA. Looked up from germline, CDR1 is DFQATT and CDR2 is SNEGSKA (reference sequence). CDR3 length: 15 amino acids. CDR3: CSAAGGRIVDNEQFF.

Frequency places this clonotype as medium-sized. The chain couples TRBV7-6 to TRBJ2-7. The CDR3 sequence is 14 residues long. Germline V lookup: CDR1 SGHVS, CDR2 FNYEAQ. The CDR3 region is CASSLTGEHYEQYF.

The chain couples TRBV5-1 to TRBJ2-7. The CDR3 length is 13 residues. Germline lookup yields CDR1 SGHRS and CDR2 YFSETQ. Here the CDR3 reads CASSLAQSYEQYF.

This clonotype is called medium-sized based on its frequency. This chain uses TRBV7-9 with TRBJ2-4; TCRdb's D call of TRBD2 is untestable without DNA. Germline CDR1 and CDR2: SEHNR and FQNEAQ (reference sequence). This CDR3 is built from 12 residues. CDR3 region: CASSDMGDIQYF. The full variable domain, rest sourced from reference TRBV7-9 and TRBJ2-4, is DTGVSQNPRHKITKRGQNVTFRCDPISEHNRLYWYRQTLGQGPEFLTYFQNEAQLEKSRLLSDRFSAERPKGSFSTLEIQRTEQGDSAMYLCASSDMGDIQYFGAGTRLSVL.

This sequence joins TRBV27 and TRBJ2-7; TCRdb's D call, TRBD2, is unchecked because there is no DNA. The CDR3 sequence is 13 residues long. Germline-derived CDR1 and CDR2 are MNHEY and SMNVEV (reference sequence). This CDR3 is CASSLQGQGEQYF.

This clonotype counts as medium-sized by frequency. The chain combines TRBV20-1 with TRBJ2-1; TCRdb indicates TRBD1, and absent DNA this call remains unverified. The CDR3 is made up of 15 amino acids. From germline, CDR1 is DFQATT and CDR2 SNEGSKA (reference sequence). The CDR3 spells CSARVWIQGYNEQFF.

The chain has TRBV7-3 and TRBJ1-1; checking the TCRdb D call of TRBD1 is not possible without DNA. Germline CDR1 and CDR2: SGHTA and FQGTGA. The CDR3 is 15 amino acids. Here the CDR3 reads CASSLEGDGYTEAFF.

The CDR3 reads CASSRVGGLGTDTQYF. The chain combines TRBV14 with TRBJ2-3; TCRdb selects TRBD1, and the lack of DNA leaves this call unchecked. Germline values: CDR1 SGHDN, CDR2 FVKESK. The CDR3 extends over 16 amino acids.

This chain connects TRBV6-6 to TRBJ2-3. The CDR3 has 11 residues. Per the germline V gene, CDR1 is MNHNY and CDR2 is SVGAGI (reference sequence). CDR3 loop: CASSRLDTQYF.

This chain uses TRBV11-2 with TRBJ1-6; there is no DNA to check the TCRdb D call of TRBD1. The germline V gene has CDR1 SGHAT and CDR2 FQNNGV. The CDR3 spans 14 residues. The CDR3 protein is CASRLTGEFSPLHF.

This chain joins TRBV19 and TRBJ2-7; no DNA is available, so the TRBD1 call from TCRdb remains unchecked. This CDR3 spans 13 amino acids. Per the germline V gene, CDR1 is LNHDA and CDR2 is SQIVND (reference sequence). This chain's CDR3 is CASSPRQDYEQYF.

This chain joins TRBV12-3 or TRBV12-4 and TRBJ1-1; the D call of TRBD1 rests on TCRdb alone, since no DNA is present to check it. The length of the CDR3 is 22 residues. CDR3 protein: CASSLVPGGGGWSGDEDTEAFF.

The CDR3 sequence is CASSESLARSTQHF. The V and J genes are TRBV6-1 and TRBJ1-5; TCRdb indicates TRBD1, and absent DNA this call remains unverified. The germline V gene has CDR1 MNHNS and CDR2 SASEGT. CDR3 length equals 14 residues.

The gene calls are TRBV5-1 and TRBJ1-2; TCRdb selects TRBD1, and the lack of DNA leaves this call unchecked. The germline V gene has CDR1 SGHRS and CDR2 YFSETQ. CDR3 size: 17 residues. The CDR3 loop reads CASSSTGGAGKGYGYTF.

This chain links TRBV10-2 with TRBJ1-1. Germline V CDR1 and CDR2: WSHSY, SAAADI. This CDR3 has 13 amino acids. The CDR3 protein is CASSGGQALTAFF.